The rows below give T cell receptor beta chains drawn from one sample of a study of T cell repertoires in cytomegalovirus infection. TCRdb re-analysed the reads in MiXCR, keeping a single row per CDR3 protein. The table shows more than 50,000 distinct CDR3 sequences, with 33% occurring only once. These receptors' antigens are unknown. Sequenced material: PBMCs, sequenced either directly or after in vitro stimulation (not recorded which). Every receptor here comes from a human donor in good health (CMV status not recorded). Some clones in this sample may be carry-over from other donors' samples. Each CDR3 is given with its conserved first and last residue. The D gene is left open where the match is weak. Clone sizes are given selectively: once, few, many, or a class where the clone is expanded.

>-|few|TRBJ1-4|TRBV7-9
CASSLVGELFF
TGTGCCAGCAGCCTCGTAGGAGAGCTGTTTTTT
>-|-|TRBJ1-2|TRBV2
CASSVFATDYGYTF
TGTGCCAGCAGTGTTTTCGCAACCGACTATGGCTACACCTTC
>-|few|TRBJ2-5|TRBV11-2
CASSSREETQYF
TGTGCCAGCAGCTCCCGCGAAGAGACCCAGTACTTC
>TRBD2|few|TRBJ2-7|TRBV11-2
CASSPRLASSYEQYF
TGTGCCAGCAGCCCCAGACTAGCGAGCTCCTACGAGCAGTACTTC
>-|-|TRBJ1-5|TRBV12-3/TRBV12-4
CASSFNPTGKNQPQHF
TGTGCCAGCAGTTTCAATCCTACAGGGAAGAATCAGCCCCAGCATTTT
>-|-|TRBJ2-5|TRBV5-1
CASSFQGTQETQYF
TGCGCCAGCAGCTTTCAGGGGACCCAAGAGACCCAGTACTTC
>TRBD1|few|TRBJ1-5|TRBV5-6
CASSNRLTGGGQPQHF
TGTGCCAGCAGCAACCGATTAACAGGGGGGGGTCAGCCCCAGCATTTT
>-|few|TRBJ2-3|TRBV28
CASSLAKPSTDTQYF
TGTGCCAGCAGTTTGGCCAAGCCTAGCACAGATACGCAGTATTTT
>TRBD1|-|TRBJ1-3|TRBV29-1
CSVVGGDYGNTIYF
TGCAGCGTGGTAGGGGGCGATTACGGAAACACCATATATTTT
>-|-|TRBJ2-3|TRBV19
CASSPTVSTDTQYF
TGTGCCAGTAGCCCTACGGTTAGCACAGATACGCAGTATTTT
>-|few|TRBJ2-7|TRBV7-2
CASSLDGTAYEQYF
TGTGCCAGCAGCTTAGACGGTACCGCCTACGAGCAGTACTTC
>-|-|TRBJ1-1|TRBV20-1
CSAQRSNMNTEAFF
TGCAGTGCGCAGCGTTCCAACATGAACACTGAAGCTTTCTTT
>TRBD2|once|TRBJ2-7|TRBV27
CASSPGGSYEQYF
TGTGCCAGCAGTCCGGGAGGCTCCTACGAGCAGTACTTC